This TCR beta chain was identified in a study of vaccination and CD4 T cells after COVID-19. There are 21 residues in the CDR3. V was clipped by 3 bases and J by 7 bases; unmatched bases: 24. Treatment here: roughly ten-day PBMC culture with coronavirus spike peptide pools or control peptides (ViraFEST assay). ViraFEST stimulated the growth of antigen-specific T cells using peptide pools and subsequently profiled their TCRs by sequencing. Study outcomes and limitations: Convalescent patients' vaccine-specific clones were spike mono-reactive in 304 of 307 cases. Only post-vaccination samples contained a median about 86% of the reactive clones in convalescent patients.

Oncomine TCR Beta short-read sequencing was applied to DNA from cultured CD4+ T cells. Someone extracted genomic DNA from cultured CD4+ T cells. TCRdb processed the PCR reads anew with MiXCR; each CDR3 protein has one entry. The sample holds some 10,000 distinct CDR3 sequences, under 70% seen once. This clonotype is categorized as large. Its matching antigen is unknown. The sequence was obtained from a human donor who had recovered from COVID-19. What was sequenced was CD4+ T cells from blood, cultured in vitro. The chain is built from TRBV12-3 or TRBV12-4 and TRBJ1-5, with 10 bases identical to TRBD1. DNA for the CDR3: TGTGCCAGCAGTTTCCGGTCTCCCCTCCGGGACAGGGGTATGTACGGGCAGCCCCAGCATTTT. It codes for CASSFRSPLRDRGMYGQPQHF.